The clone carrying this TCR beta chain has at least ten counts. The authors built TCR beta libraries using iRepertoire HTBI primers and Arm-PCR of CDR3 regions. A single record per CDR3 protein comes from TCRdb applying MiXCR to the multiplex PCR reads. This table has approximately 540,000 distinct CDR3 sequences, around 12% appearing once. This sample is drawn from a study of regulatory T cells in long-lasting Graves disease. Time point defined: newly diagnosed GD, antithyroid drugs for less than 3 months. With RNA extracted from PBMCs as input, the TCR library was made. Another study also made use of these data, one on T cells in Graves' hyperthyroidism and ophthalmopathy.

This clonotype was sampled from a woman in her 30s with Graves disease. Material: peripheral blood mononuclear cells (PBMCs), obtained at new diagnosis, from a patient treated with antithyroid drugs.

The CDR3 loop is CSVEAPGRDSSYEQYF. CDR3 DNA sequence: TGCAGCGTTGAAGCTCCCGGCCGGGACTCCTCCTACGAGCAGTACTTC. The chain uses TRBV29-1 and TRBJ2-7, with a weak D call TRBD2 (6 bases). CDR3 size: 16 residues. The germline V and J ends were trimmed by 1 base and 0 bases, with 16 bases remaining between them. Germline CDR1 SQVTM, CDR2 ANQGSEA.